Sequencing of this TCR beta chain was carried out in a study of T cells after yellow fever vaccination. TCRdb reanalysed the 5' RACE reads using MiXCR and keeps one entry per CDR3 protein. The sample shows roughly 330,000 distinct CDR3 sequences, 6.8% of them seen only once. Study observations and caveats: Once the booster was given, most primary-vaccination clones reappeared, at around 95% for CD4 and around 90% for CD8. The study noted that FACS-sorted repertoires could contain abundant clonotypes contaminating from the bulk population.

Only a few counts were recorded for this clonotype. Its antigen is unknown. Unmatched junction bases numbered 4, after V lost 3 bases and J lost 7 bases. Looked up from germline, CDR1 is LNHDA and CDR2 is SQIVND (reference sequence). CDR3 length equals 14 residues. The chain has TRBV19 and TRBJ2-2; 8 bases align to TRBD1. The receptor was isolated from a man aged 18 to 30 who received the YFV17D yellow fever vaccine. The specimen comprised PBMCs, sampled approximately 40 days after the first yellow fever vaccination. The CDR3 DNA sequence: TGTGCCAGTAGTATCGGGGGACAGGTCGGGGAGCTGTTTTTT. Residues: CASSIGGQVGELFF.